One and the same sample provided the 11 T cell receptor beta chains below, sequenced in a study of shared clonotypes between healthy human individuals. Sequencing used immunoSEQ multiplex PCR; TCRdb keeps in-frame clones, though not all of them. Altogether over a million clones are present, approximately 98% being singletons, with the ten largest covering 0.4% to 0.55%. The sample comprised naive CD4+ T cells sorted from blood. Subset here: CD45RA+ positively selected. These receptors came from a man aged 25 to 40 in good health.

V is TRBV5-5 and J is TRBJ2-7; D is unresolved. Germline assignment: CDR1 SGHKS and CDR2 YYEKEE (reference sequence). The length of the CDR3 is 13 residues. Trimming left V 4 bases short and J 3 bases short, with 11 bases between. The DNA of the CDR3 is TGTGCCAGCAGCCATAGGATGTTCTACGAGCAGTACTTC. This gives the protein CASSHRMFYEQYF.

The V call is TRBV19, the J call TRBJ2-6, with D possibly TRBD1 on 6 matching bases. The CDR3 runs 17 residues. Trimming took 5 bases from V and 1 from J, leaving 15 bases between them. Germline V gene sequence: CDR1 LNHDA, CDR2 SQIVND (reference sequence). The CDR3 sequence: CASSPRTARSGANVLTF. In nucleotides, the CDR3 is TGTGCCAGTAGTCCCCGGACAGCCAGATCTGGGGCCAACGTCCTGACTTTC.

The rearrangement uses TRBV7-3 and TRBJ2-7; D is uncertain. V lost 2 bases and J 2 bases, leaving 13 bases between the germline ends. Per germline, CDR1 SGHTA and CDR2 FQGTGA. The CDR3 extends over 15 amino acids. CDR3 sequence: CASSLQPSNPYEQYF. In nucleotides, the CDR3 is TGTGCCAGCAGCTTACAGCCGTCAAACCCCTACGAGCAGTACTTC. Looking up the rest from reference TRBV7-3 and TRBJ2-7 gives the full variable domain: GAGVSQTPSNKVTEKGKYVELRCDPISGHTALYWYRQSLGQGPEFLIYFQGTGAADDSGLPNDRFFAVRPEGSVSTLKIQRTERGDSAVYLCASSLQPSNPYEQYFGPGTRLTVT.

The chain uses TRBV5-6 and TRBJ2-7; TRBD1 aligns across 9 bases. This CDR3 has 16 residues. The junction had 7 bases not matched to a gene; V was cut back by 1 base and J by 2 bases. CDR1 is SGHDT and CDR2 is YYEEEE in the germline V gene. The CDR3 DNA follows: TGTGCCAGCAGCTTGTTCAGGGGACAGGGAACCTACGAGCAGTACTTC. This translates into CASSLFRGQGTYEQYF.

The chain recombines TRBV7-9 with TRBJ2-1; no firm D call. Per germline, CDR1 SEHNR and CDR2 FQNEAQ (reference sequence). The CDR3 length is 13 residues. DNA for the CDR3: TGTTCCCTCGACCGAAGGTGGGCCAATGAGCAGTTCTTC. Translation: CSLDRRWANEQFF.

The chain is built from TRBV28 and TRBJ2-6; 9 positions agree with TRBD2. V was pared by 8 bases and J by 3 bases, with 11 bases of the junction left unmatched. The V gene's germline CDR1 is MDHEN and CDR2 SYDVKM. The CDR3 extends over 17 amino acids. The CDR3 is CASGRLVAGDGANVLTF. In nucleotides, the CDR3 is TGTGCCAGCGGTCGCCTTGTAGCGGGAGATGGGGCCAACGTCCTGACTTTC. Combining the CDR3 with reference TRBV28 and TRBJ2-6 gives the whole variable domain DVKVTQSSRYLVKRTGEKVFLECVQDMDHENMFWYRQDPGLGLRLIYFSYDVKMKEKGDIPEGYSVSREKKERFSLILESASTNQTSMYLCASGRLVAGDGANVLTFGAGSRLTVL.

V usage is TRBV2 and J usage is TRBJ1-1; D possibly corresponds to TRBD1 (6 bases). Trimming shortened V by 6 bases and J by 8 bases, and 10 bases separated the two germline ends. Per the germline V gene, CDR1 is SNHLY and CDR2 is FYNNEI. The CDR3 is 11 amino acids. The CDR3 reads CASSLQGEAFF. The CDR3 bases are TGTGCCAGCAGCCTACAGGGAGAAGCTTTCTTT.

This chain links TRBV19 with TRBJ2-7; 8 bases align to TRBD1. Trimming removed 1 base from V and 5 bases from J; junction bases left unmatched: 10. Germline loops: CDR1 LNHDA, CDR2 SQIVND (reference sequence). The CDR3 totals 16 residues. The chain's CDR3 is CASSIGYRTGFHEQYF. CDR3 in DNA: TGTGCCAGTAGTATAGGGTATCGGACAGGGTTCCACGAGCAGTACTTC.

As DNA, the CDR3 is TGTGCCAGTAGTACACAAACTAGTCCCCGGAATGAGCAGTTCTTC. Its translation is CASSTQTSPRNEQFF. The rearrangement joins TRBV19 to TRBJ2-1; possibly TRBD2 for D (5 bases). CDR3 size: 15 residues. Germline lookup yields CDR1 LNHDA and CDR2 SQIVND (reference sequence). V lost 4 bases and J 7 bases, leaving 17 bases between the germline ends.

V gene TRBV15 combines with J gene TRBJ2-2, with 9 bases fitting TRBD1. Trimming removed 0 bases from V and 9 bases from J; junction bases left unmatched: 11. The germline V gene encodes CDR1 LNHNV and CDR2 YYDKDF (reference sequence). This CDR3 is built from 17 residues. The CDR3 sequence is CATSREKPGQGFRELFF. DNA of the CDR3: TGTGCCACCAGCAGAGAAAAACCGGGACAGGGCTTCAGGGAGCTGTTTTTT.

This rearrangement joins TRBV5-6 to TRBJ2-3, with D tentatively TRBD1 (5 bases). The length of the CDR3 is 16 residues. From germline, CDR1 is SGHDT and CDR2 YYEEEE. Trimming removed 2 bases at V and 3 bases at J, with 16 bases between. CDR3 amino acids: CASSLTGVVKTDTQYF. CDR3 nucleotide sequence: TGTGCCAGCAGCTTAACAGGCGTGGTGAAAACAGATACGCAGTATTTT.